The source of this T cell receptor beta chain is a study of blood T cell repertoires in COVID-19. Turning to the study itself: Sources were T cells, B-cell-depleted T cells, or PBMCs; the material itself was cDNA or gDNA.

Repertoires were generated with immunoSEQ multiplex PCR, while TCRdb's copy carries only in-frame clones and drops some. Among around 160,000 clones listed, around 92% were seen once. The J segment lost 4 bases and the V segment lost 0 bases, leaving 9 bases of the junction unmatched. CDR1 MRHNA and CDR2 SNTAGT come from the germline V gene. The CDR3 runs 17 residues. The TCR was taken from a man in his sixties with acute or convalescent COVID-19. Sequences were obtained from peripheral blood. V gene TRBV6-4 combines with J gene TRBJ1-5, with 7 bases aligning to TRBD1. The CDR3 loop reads CASSDSLTDRVNQPQHF. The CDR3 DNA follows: TGTGCCAGCAGTGACTCCCTTACTGACAGGGTGAATCAGCCCCAGCATTTT.